Listed here is a single T cell receptor (beta chain). Antigen: not known. The data belong to a study of cytomegalovirus exposure and HLA in healthy donors. Overall study: Prior work identified 120 million or so unique TCR beta sequences in roughly 190 million T cells.

Whole-study results and caveats: In a later analysis, at a false discovery rate of 0.05, roughly 17,000 TCR beta sequences matched HLA alleles. Through in vitro validation, a few CMV-associated chains were shown to be specific for CMV antigens. A later analysis linked a missense DCLRE1C variant to TCR beta V- and J-gene trimming.

The junction had 4 bases not matched to a gene; V was cut back by 2 bases and J by 0 bases. The CDR3 covers 16 residues. Per germline, CDR1 SGHTA and CDR2 FQGNSA. The PCR contained 60 Vbeta and 13 Jbeta primers. Some clones are missing from TCRdb's copy, which holds only in-frame ones; the method was immunoSEQ multiplex PCR. The sample contains some 140,000 clones, approximately 74% of which appear only once. J is TRBJ1-5 and V is TRBV7-2; 7 bases match TRBD1. Sequenced input: PBMCs. The receptor's source is a young man in good health and CMV-seronegative. The CDR3 region has the DNA TGTGCCAGCAGCTTAAGTCGGGACAGTAGCAATCAGCCCCAGCATTTT. Amino acids: CASSLSRDSSNQPQHF.